This T cell receptor (beta chain) was found in a study of molecular identifiers for immune sequencing clone quantification. About the study: Sequencing covered four of five parts into which replicate RNA from about 21,000 or 97,000 naive CD8 cells was split. General study results and limits: Clones above 20 RNA copies contained over 97% of effector molecules but under 1% of naive ones. Reports indicate spiked Jurkat TCR RNA from one cell could be found among roughly 980,000 naive cells.

Germline values: CDR1 LGHDT, CDR2 YNNKEL (reference sequence). CDR3 length: 13 residues. Preparation of the bulk TCR libraries relied on previously described methods and listed TCR primers. TCRdb called the PCR reads again in MiXCR, with one record for every CDR3 protein. The table has over 600,000 distinct CDR3 sequences, just under 20% seen once. Notes on this clonotype: The antigen is not known. One end of the junction does not line up with germline, which may come from a read error.

The receptor's source is a human donor in good health. Some libraries in this study had Jurkat cell RNA spiked in. The sequenced sample was naive CD8+ T cells from blood, with Jurkat cell RNA spiked in. Subset meaning: FACS-sorted CD8+CD4-CCR7+CD45RA+ naive T cells. This chain joins TRBV3-1 and TRBJ2-7; D uncertain. CDR3 in amino acids: CAGSQGQTYEQYF. CDR3 nucleotide sequence: TGTGCCGGCAGCCAAGGGCAGACCTACGAGCAGTACTTC.